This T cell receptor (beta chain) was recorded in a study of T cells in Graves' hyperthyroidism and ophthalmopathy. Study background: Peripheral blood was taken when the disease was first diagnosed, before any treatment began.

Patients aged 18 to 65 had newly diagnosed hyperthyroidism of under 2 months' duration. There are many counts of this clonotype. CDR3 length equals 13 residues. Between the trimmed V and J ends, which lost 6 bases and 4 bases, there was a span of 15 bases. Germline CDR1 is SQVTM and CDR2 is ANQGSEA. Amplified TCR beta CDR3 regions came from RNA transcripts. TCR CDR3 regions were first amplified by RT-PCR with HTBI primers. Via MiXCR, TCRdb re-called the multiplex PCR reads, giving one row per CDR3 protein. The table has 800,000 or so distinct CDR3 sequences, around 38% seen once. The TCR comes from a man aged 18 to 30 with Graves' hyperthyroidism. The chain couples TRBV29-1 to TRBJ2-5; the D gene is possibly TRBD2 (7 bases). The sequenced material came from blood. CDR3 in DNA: TGCAGCGTCCACGGGGGGCCCCGAGAGACCCAGTACTTC. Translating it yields CSVHGGPRETQYF.